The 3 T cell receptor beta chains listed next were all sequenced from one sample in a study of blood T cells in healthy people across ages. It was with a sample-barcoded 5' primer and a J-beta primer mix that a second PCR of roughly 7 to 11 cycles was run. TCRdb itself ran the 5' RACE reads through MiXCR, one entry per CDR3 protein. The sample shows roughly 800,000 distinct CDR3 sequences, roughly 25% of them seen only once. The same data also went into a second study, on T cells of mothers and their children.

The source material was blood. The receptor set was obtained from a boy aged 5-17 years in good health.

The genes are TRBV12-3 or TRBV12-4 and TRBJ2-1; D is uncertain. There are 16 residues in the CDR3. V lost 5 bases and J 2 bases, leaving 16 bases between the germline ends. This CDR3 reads CASSHPNRGTYNEQFF. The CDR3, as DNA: TGTGCCAGCAGTCACCCTAATCGAGGTACCTACAATGAGCAGTTCTTC.

The CDR3 bases are TGTGCCAGCAGTTACCACAGCGACAATGAAAAACTGTTTTTT. Amino acid sequence: CASSYHSDNEKLFF. The chain joins TRBV6-5 to TRBJ1-4, with D unresolved. The germline V gene has CDR1 MNHEY and CDR2 SVGAGI. This CDR3 is 14 amino acids long. V lost 2 bases and J lost 5, with 9 bases in between.

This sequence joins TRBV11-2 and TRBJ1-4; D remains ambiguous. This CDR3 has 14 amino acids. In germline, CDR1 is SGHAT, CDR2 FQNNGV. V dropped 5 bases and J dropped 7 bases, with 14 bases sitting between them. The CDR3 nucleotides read TGTGCCAGCAGCCCGCCTAAAATGCGTGAAAAACTGTTTTTT. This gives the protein CASSPPKMREKLFF.